This T cell receptor beta chain was sequenced during a study of Ad26.COV2.S vaccination and SARS-CoV-2 variants. At the level of the study: Into the muscle, Ad26.COV2.S was dosed once or twice, 56 days apart. Findings of the study overall: Recipients of vaccine and of placebo showed similar breadth of their non-spike TCR repertoires.

There are 14 residues in the CDR3. V dropped 9 bases and J dropped 7; count of bases not matched to a gene: 14. Germline CDR1 and CDR2: MNHEY and SMNVEV (reference sequence). Profiling relied on immunoSEQ multiplex PCR, and the TCRdb table lists in-frame clones only, not all of them. Among roughly 680,000 clones listed, roughly 90% were seen once. With regard to this clone: What it binds is unknown.

Treatment noted: 19 received Ad26.COV2.S at low or high dose, single or two shots; roughly 5 received placebo; per-sample allocation not given. Following the first vaccine or placebo injection, samples were taken on day 63. The vaccine delivered Wuhan-strain SARS-CoV-2 spike through an Ad26 vector. The chain has TRBV27 and TRBJ1-1; TRBD1 matches at 7 bases. Sequencing was performed on peripheral blood, taken in a trial of Ad26.COV2.S vaccine versus placebo. This TCR derives from a person between 18 and 60 years old who received the Ad26.COV2.S COVID-19 vaccine or a placebo. This chain's CDR3 is CASSQSRGSGEAFF. CDR3 DNA sequence: TGTGCCAGTAGCCAATCCAGGGGGTCGGGTGAAGCTTTCTTT.